These T cell receptor beta chains were read from a single sample in a study of T cell responses to AZD1222 COVID-19 vaccine. Assay: immunoSEQ multiplex PCR; the TCRdb copy retains only in-frame clones and omits some. The data show 100,000 to 120,000 clones, approximately 89% seen once. The material was peripheral blood, obtained 28 days after the second AZD1222 dose. These receptors were taken from an adult who received the AZD1222 COVID-19 vaccine. Both conserved end residues are part of each CDR3. The size field is filled for only some rows; it gives once, few, many or a size class.

v_gene,abundance,j_gene,CDR3aa
TRBV6-5,-,TRBJ1-1,CASTDSGREAFF
TRBV30,once,TRBJ1-4,CAWRKPGGNEKLFF
TRBV4-3,-,TRBJ1-1,CASSPTGGGKNTEAFF
TRBV19,once,TRBJ1-2,CASRFSAAGYGYTF
TRBV19,-,TRBJ2-7,CASSRGRSYEQYF
TRBV20-1,-,TRBJ1-1,CSASKNTEAFF
TRBV7-2,few,TRBJ2-7,CASSAGTGGEQYF
TRBV28,-,TRBJ2-1,CASSDSPGDFFSYNEQFF
TRBV6-6,-,TRBJ2-7,CASSTGTPVDEQYF
TRBV6-5,-,TRBJ2-1,CASSSLGGNEQFF
TRBV30,few,TRBJ1-1,CAWRTGILNTEAFF
TRBV19,-,TRBJ2-2,CAGEGTPGELFF
TRBV7-7,-,TRBJ2-7,CASAIGTGPYEQYF
TRBV7-2,-,TRBJ2-5,CASNTGGRRETQYF
TRBV5-1,-,TRBJ1-1,CASSSGQLNTEAFF
TRBV18,-,TRBJ1-2,CASSPPGAGYTF
TRBV9,-,TRBJ2-7,CASSLGNDEQYF
TRBV9,-,TRBJ1-1,CASSPRQAGAEAFF
TRBV19,-,TRBJ2-2,CASSIGGRLVTGELFF
TRBV18,-,TRBJ2-1,CASSPLPVEGEQFF
TRBV5-4,-,TRBJ1-1,CASSLSGPNTEAFF
TRBV30,-,TRBJ1-4,CAWTRGQGMGEKLFF
TRBV5-4,-,TRBJ2-1,CASSSFAGDEQFF
TRBV19,-,TRBJ2-1,CASSILGRSGDEQFF
TRBV3-1/TRBV3-2,-,TRBJ2-7,CASSPCSLTLSRTYEQYF
TRBV7-2,-,TRBJ2-3,CASSLSTTQYF
TRBV27,-,TRBJ2-7,CASSLQGASSYEQYF
TRBV6-5,-,TRBJ2-1,CASSLRTADNEQFF
TRBV24-1,-,TRBJ2-7,CATSERGAATKQYF
TRBV6-5,once,TRBJ2-2,CASSYPGELFF
TRBV3-1/TRBV3-2,-,TRBJ2-1,CASTRLNEQFF
TRBV28,few,TRBJ2-7,CASSLFGGSYEQYF
TRBV18,-,TRBJ2-7,CASGRQEDYEQYF
TRBV27,once,TRBJ2-3,CATSWTTSPDTQYF
TRBV10-1,-,TRBJ2-5,CASSPGFEETQYF
TRBV7-2,-,TRBJ2-1,CASSLAKAAEVNHEQFF
TRBV29-1,-,TRBJ2-7,CSVEGSGTYEQYF
TRBV28,once,TRBJ1-5,CASNPDRNQPQHF